These T cell receptor beta chains were read from a single sample in a study of T-cell reconstitution after alpha-beta-depleted transplantation in children. MiXCR was run by TCRdb on the PCR reads, yielding one entry per CDR3 protein. The repertoire holds 600,000 or so distinct CDR3 sequences, with 23% as singletons. The specimen was PBMCs, mostly from graft donor cells, collected 360 days after TCRalphabeta/CD19-depleted stem cell transplant. These receptors all come from a boy under two years old who had a stem cell transplant for acute myeloid leukemia, so the T cells may come from the graft donor. CDR3s include the opening cysteine and the closing phenylalanine or tryptophan. A D gene is named only where the DNA matches it firmly. Where a row states a size, it is once, few, many or the class of an expanded clone; other rows omit it.

J,D,size,V,CDR3,DNA
TRBJ2-6,NA,NA,TRBV20-1,CSAEDPGGAGANVLTF,TGCAGTGCCGAGGATCCGGGCGGGGCTGGGGCCAACGTCCTGACTTTC
TRBJ2-1,NA,NA,TRBV20-1,CSALSPQNEQFF,TGCAGTGCCCTTTCCCCTCAGAATGAGCAGTTCTTC
TRBJ2-7,TRBD1,many,TRBV5-1,CASSQQVMTRGSGYEQYF,TGCGCCAGCAGCCAGCAAGTAATGACCAGGGGGTCAGGCTACGAGCAGTACTTC
TRBJ2-1,NA,NA,TRBV20-1,CSAQNLPGLKGGYNEQFF,TGCAGTGCTCAAAACCTACCGGGGCTCAAAGGGGGCTACAATGAGCAGTTCTTC
TRBJ2-7,NA,NA,TRBV19,CASGTTGINEQYF,TGTGCCAGTGGGACCACAGGGATCAACGAGCAGTACTTC
TRBJ2-1,TRBD2,NA,TRBV7-3,CASSLNLLAGGQNEQFF,TGTGCCAGCAGCTTAAATCTACTAGCGGGGGGGCAGAATGAGCAGTTCTTC
TRBJ2-2,TRBD1,few,TRBV5-5,CASSSPPGQANTGELFF,TGTGCCAGCAGTTCACCCCCGGGACAGGCAAACACCGGGGAGCTGTTTTTT
TRBJ2-1,NA,many,TRBV5-5,CASSPTYNEQFF,TGTGCCAGCAGCCCGACTTACAATGAGCAGTTCTTC
TRBJ2-1,TRBD2,NA,TRBV19,CASGRVEREQFF,TGTGCCAGCGGGAGGGTAGAGAGAGAGCAGTTCTTC
TRBJ2-1,NA,NA,TRBV20-1,CRTRGAESYNEQFF,TGCAGGACCCGGGGGGCCGAATCCTACAATGAGCAGTTCTTC
TRBJ1-2,NA,NA,TRBV20-1,CSARPRSTNYGYTF,TGCAGTGCTAGACCCAGGTCCACTAACTATGGCTACACCTTC
TRBJ1-5,NA,few,TRBV20-1,CSAREQFGQPQHF,TGCAGTGCTAGAGAACAATTCGGGCAGCCCCAGCATTTT
TRBJ2-3,TRBD1,NA,TRBV20-1,CSASERGRTDTQYF,TGCAGTGCTAGTGAGAGGGGGCGCACAGATACGCAGTATTTT
TRBJ2-3,TRBD2,NA,TRBV7-2,CASSLWSGGRGDTQYF,TGTGCCAGCAGCTTATGGAGCGGGGGCCGGGGAGATACGCAGTATTTT
TRBJ2-3,TRBD2,many,TRBV10-2,CASSEIAGGADTQYF,TGCGCCAGCAGTGAGATCGCGGGGGGTGCAGATACGCAGTATTTT
TRBJ1-1,NA,NA,TRBV18,CASSPLDRNTEAFF,TGTGCCAGCTCACCCCTGGACCGGAACACTGAAGCTTTCTTT
TRBJ1-2,NA,few,TRBV9,CASSYGDGRDGYTF,TGTGCCAGCAGCTACGGGGACGGAAGGGATGGCTACACCTTC
TRBJ1-1,NA,many,TRBV6-5,CASSYPGSLGAFF,TGTGCCAGCAGTTACCCCGGAAGCCTGGGGGCTTTCTTT
TRBJ2-1,TRBD2,few,TRBV7-8,CASSLKTSGGLNEQFF,TGTGCCAGCAGCCTCAAGACTAGCGGGGGGTTAAATGAGCAGTTCTTC
TRBJ2-1,TRBD1,many,TRBV7-9,CASSLRGISYNEQFF,TGTGCCAGCAGCCTCAGGGGGATATCCTACAATGAGCAGTTCTTC
TRBJ2-7,TRBD2,few,TRBV19,CASSVSGGAIPYEQYF,TGTGCCAGTAGTGTTAGCGGGGGGGCCATTCCCTACGAGCAGTACTTC
TRBJ1-5,TRBD1,many,TRBV18,CASSPLGTETQPQHF,TGTGCCAGCTCACCGCTTGGGACAGAGACTCAGCCCCAGCATTTT
TRBJ2-5,NA,many,TRBV20-1,CSASDEETQYF,TGCAGTGCTTCGGACGAAGAGACCCAGTACTTC
TRBJ1-5,NA,many,TRBV20-1,CSASDLGWGNQPQHF,TGCAGTGCTAGCGACCTCGGGTGGGGCAATCAGCCCCAGCATTTT
TRBJ2-7,TRBD1,NA,TRBV20-1,CSARDRWDRGLWEQYF,TGCAGTGCTAGAGATCGTTGGGACAGGGGACTTTGGGAGCAGTACTTC
TRBJ1-1,NA,few,TRBV29-1,CSVDGTLGNTEAFF,TGCAGCGTTGATGGGACCCTCGGTAACACTGAAGCTTTCTTT
TRBJ2-1,NA,NA,TRBV2,CASSESGRATYNEQFF,TGTGCCAGCAGTGAGTCCGGCAGGGCAACCTACAATGAGCAGTTCTTC
TRBJ2-4,NA,NA,TRBV29-1,CSVEKPGGHIQYF,TGCAGCGTTGAAAAGCCCGGGGGACACATTCAGTACTTC
TRBJ2-5,NA,many,TRBV20-1,CSATPDRTSQETQYF,TGCAGTGCTACCCCGGATAGAACTAGCCAAGAGACCCAGTACTTC
TRBJ2-1,NA,NA,TRBV11-2,CASSPIFLRNEQFF,TGTGCCAGCAGCCCCATTTTCCTACGAAATGAGCAGTTCTTC
TRBJ1-4,NA,few,TRBV20-1,CSASHRGEKLFF,TGCAGTGCTAGTCACAGAGGGGAAAAACTGTTTTTT
TRBJ2-7,NA,NA,TRBV6-2/TRBV6-3,CASSYLSEQYF,TGTGCCAGCAGTTACCTGAGCGAGCAGTACTTC
TRBJ2-1,NA,NA,TRBV12-3/TRBV12-4,CASTAGADFNEQFF,TGTGCCAGCACCGCGGGGGCCGACTTCAATGAGCAGTTCTTC
TRBJ2-1,NA,few,TRBV12-3/TRBV12-4,CASSLALDPIFEQFF,TGTGCCAGCAGTTTAGCGCTGGACCCTATCTTTGAGCAGTTCTTC
TRBJ2-1,TRBD2,NA,TRBV7-8,CASSDPTYSGGYNEQFF,TGTGCCAGCAGCGACCCCACTTATAGCGGGGGGTATAATGAGCAGTTCTTC